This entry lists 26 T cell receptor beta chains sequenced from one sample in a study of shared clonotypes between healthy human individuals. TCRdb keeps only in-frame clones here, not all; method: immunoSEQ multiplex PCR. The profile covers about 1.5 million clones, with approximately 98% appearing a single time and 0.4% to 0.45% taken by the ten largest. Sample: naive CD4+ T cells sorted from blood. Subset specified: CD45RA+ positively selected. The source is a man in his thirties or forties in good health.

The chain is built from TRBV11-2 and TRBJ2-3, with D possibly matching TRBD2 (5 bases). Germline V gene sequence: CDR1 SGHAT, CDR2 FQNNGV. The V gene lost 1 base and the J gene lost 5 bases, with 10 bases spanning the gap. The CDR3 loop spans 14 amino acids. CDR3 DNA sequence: TGTGCCAGCAGCTTAGGTGGGAGTCTAGATACGCAGTATTTT. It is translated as CASSLGGSLDTQYF. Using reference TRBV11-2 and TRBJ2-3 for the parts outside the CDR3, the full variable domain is EAGVAQSPRYKIIEKRQSVAFWCNPISGHATLYWYQQILGQGPKLLIQFQNNGVVDDSQLPKDRFSAERLKGVDSTLKIQPAKLEDSAVYLCASSLGGSLDTQYFGPGTRLTVL.

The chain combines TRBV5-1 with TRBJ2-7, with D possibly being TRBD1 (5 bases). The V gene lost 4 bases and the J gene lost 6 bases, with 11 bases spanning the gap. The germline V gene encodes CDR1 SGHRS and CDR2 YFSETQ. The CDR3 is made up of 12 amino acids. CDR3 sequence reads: CASSARDLEQYF. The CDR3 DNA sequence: TGCGCCAGCAGCGCCAGGGATCTCGAGCAGTACTTC.

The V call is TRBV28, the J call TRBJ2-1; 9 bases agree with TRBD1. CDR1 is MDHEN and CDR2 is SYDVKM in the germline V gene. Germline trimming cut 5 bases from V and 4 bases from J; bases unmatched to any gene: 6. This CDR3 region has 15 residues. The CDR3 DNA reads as TGTGCCAGCAGTCCCGACGGGACAGGGTACAATGAGCAGTTCTTC. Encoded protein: CASSPDGTGYNEQFF. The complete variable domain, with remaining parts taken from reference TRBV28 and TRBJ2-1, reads DVKVTQSSRYLVKRTGEKVFLECVQDMDHENMFWYRQDPGLGLRLIYFSYDVKMKEKGDIPEGYSVSREKKERFSLILESASTNQTSMYLCASSPDGTGYNEQFFGPGTRLTVL.

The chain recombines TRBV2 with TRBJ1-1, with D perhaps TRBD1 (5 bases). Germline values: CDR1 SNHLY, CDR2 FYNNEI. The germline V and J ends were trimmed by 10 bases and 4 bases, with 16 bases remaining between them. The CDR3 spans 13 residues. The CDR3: CAMGDGGTTEAFF. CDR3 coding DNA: TGTGCCATGGGCGACGGGGGTACCACTGAAGCTTTCTTT.

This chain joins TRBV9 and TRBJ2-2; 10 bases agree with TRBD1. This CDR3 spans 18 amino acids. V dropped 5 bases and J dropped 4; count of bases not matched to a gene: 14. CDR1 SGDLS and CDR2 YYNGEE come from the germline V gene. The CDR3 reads CASSAGRDRGFRTGELFF. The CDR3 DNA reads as TGTGCCAGCAGTGCAGGCCGGGACAGGGGATTTCGCACCGGGGAGCTGTTTTTT.

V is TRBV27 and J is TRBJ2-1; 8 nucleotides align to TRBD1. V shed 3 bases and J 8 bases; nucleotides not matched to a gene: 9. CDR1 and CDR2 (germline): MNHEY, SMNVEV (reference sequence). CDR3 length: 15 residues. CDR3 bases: TGTGCCAGCAGTTTTATCAGGGGGCCGGAGGATGAGCAGTTCTTC. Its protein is CASSFIRGPEDEQFF.

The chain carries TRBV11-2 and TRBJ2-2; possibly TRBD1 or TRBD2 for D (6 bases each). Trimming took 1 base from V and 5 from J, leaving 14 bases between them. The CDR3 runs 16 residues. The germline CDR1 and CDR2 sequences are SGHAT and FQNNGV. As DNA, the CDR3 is TGTGCCAGCAGCTTAGCGGGGGCAGGAGGGACCGGGGAGCTGTTTTTT. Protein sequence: CASSLAGAGGTGELFF. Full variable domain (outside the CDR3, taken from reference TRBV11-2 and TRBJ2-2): EAGVAQSPRYKIIEKRQSVAFWCNPISGHATLYWYQQILGQGPKLLIQFQNNGVVDDSQLPKDRFSAERLKGVDSTLKIQPAKLEDSAVYLCASSLAGAGGTGELFFGEGSRLTVL.

CDR3 sequence (DNA): TGTGCCAGTAAGAGGAGCGGGAGGGGGAACTACAATGAGCAGTTCTTC. It encodes CASKRSGRGNYNEQFF. The genes are TRBV19 and TRBJ2-1; 10 bases line up with TRBD2. With V trimmed by 7 bases and J by 3 bases, 9 bases remained unmatched. Germline assignment: CDR1 LNHDA and CDR2 SQIVND (reference sequence). The CDR3 runs 16 residues.

CDR3 in amino acids: CASSDTGTKGHGYTF. The CDR3 DNA is TGTGCCAGCAGTGACACCGGGACGAAGGGTCATGGCTACACCTTC. V is TRBV6-1 and J is TRBJ1-2; possibly TRBD1 for D (5 bases). The CDR3 totals 15 residues. V lost 3 bases, J lost 6 bases, and 17 bases lay in between. Germline-derived CDR1 and CDR2 are MNHNS and SASEGT.

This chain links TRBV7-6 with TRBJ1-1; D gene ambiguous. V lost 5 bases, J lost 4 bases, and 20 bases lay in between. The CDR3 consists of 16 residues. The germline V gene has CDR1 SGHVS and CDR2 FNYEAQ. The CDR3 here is CASSHIVPGRITEAFF. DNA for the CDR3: TGTGCCAGCAGCCATATAGTCCCGGGTAGGATCACTGAAGCTTTCTTT.

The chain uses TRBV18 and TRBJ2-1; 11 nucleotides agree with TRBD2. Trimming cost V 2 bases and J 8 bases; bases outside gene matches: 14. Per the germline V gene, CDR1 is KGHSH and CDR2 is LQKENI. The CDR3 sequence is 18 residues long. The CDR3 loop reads CASSPTTIAGGPFYEQFF. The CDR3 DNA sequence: TGTGCCAGCTCACCAACCACCATAGCGGGAGGGCCATTCTATGAGCAGTTCTTC.

CDR3 sequence (DNA): TGTGCCTACGGACGGGATAATGAAAAACTGTTTTTT. It yields the protein CAYGRDNEKLFF. V gene TRBV2 combines with J gene TRBJ1-4; D unresolved. Germline assignment: CDR1 SNHLY and CDR2 FYNNEI. The CDR3 extends over 12 amino acids. The V end lost 11 bases, the J end lost 4 bases, and 11 bases lay between the germline ends.

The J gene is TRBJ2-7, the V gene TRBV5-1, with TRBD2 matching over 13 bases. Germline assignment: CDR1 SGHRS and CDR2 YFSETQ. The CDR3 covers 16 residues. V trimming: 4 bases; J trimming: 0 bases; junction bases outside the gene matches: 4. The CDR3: CASSPGLAGNSYEQYF. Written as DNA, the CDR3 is TGCGCCAGCAGCCCGGGACTAGCGGGGAACTCCTACGAGCAGTACTTC.

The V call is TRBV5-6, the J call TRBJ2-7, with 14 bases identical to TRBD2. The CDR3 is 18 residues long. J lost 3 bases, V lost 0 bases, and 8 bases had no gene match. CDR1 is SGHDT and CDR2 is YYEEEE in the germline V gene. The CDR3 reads CASSLAIGTSGRFYEQYF. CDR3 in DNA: TGTGCCAGCAGCTTGGCTATCGGGACTAGCGGGAGATTCTACGAGCAGTACTTC.

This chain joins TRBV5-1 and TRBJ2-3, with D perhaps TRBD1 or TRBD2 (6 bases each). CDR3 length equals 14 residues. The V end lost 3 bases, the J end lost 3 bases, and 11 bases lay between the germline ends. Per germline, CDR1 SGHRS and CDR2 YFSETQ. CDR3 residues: CASSWGAVTDTQYF. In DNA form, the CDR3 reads TGCGCCAGCAGCTGGGGGGCTGTGACAGATACGCAGTATTTT.

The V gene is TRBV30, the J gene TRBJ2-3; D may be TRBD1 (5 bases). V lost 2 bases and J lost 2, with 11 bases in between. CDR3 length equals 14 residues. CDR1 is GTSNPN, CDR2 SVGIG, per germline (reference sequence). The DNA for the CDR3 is TGTGCCTGGAGTAAGGGGCCGAACACAGATACGCAGTATTTT. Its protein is CAWSKGPNTDTQYF.

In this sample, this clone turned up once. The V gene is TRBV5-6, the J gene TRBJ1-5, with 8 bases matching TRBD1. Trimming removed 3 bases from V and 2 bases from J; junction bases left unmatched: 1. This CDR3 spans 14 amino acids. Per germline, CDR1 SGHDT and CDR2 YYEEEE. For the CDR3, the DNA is TGTGCCAGCAGCTCGGGACAGGGCAATCAGCCCCAGCATTTT. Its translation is CASSSGQGNQPQHF.

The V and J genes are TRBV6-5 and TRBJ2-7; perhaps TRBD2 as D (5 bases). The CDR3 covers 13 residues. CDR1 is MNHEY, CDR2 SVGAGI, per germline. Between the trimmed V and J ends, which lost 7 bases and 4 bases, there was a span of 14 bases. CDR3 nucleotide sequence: TGTGCCAGCATCTCCCCAAGAGGGTACGAGCAGTACTTC. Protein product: CASISPRGYEQYF.

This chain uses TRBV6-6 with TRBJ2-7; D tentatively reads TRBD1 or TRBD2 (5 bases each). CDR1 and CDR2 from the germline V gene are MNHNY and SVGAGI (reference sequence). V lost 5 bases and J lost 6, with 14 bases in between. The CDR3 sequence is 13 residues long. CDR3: CASSGQGGGEQYF. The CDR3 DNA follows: TGTGCCAGCAGTGGGCAGGGCGGAGGCGAGCAGTACTTC.

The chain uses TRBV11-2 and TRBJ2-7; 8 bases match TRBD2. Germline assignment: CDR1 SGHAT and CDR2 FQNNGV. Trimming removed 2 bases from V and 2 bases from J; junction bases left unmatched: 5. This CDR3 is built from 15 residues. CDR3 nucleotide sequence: TGTGCCAGCAGCTTAACTAGCGGAAGCCCCTACGAGCAGTACTTC. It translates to CASSLTSGSPYEQYF.

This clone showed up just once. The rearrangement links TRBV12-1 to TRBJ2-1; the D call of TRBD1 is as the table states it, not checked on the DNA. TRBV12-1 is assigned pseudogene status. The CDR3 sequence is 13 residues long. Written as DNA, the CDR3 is TGTGCCAGCAGCTTTGTGGACAGCAATGAGCAGTTCTTC. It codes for CASSFVDSNEQFF.

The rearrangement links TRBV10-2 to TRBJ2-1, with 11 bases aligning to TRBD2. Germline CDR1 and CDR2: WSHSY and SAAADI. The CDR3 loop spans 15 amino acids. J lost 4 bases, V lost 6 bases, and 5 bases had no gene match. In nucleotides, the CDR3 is TGCGCCAGCAGCGGGACTAGCGGCCCATACAATGAGCAGTTCTTC. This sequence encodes CASSGTSGPYNEQFF.

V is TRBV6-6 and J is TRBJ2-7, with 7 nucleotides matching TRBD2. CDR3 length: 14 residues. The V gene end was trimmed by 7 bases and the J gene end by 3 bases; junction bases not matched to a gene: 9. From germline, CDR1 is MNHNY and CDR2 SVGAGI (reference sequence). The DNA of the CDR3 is TGTGCCAGCAATCCTCTAGCGGAGGGCTACGAGCAGTACTTC. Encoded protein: CASNPLAEGYEQYF.

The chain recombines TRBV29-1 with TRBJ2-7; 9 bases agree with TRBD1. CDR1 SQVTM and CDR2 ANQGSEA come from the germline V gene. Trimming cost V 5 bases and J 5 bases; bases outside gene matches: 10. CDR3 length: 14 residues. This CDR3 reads CSVWGGTGLNEQYF. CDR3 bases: TGCAGCGTTTGGGGTGGGACAGGGCTCAACGAGCAGTACTTC.

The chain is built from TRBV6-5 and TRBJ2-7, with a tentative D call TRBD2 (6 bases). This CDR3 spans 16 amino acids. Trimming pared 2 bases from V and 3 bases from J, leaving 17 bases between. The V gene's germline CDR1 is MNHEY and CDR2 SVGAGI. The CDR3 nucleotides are TGTGCCAGCAGTTACAGGAGGACTACCTCTTTCTACGAGCAGTACTTC. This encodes CASSYRRTTSFYEQYF.

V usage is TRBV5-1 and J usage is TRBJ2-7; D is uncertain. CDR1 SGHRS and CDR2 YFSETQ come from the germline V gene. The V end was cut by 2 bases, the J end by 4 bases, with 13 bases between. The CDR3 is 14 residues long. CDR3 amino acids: CASSLSRSVYEQYF. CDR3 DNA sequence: TGCGCCAGCAGCTTATCCAGGTCGGTTTACGAGCAGTACTTC. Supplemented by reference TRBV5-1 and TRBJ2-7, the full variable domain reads KAGVTQTPRYLIKTRGQQVTLSCSPISGHRSVSWYQQTPGQGLQFLFEYFSETQRNKGNFPGRFSGRQFSNSRSEMNVSTLELGDSALYLCASSLSRSVYEQYFGPGTRLTVT.